Below are 7 T cell receptor beta chains sequenced from a single sample in a study of T cells after posttransplantation cyclophosphamide. The method was immunoSEQ multiplex PCR; TCRdb's version includes in-frame clones alone and lacks a portion of them. The table has about 47,000 clones, around 94% seen once. Sample: PBMCs. These receptors came from a woman in her twenties or thirties in good health and a related stem cell transplant donor.

The chain uses TRBV11-2 and TRBJ2-7; 8 bases are shared with TRBD1. V shed 5 bases and J 0 bases; nucleotides not matched to a gene: 6. CDR3 length equals 15 residues. Germline CDR1 SGHAT, CDR2 FQNNGV. CDR3 nucleotide sequence: TGTGCCAGCAGCCCCAGGACAGGGAGCTCCTACGAGCAGTACTTC. Residues: CASSPRTGSSYEQYF.

The J gene is TRBJ2-7, the V gene TRBV2, with 9 bases aligning to TRBD2. V lost 6 bases and J lost 1; bases outside the gene matches: 7. The CDR3 consists of 15 residues. Germline CDR1 and CDR2: SNHLY and FYNNEI. CDR3 nucleotides: TGTGCCAGCAGCGGTAGCGGGGGAAGATCCTACGAGCAGTACTTC. This sequence encodes CASSGSGGRSYEQYF.

V is TRBV5-1 and J is TRBJ1-4; TRBD1 matches at 11 bases. Germline values: CDR1 SGHRS, CDR2 YFSETQ. The J segment lost 8 bases and the V segment lost 5 bases, leaving 5 bases of the junction unmatched. The CDR3 contains 14 residues. The CDR3 nucleotides read TGCGCCAGCAGATCGGACAGGGGGCGGGAAAAACTGTTTTTT. It yields the protein CASRSDRGREKLFF.

The rearrangement uses TRBV18 and TRBJ1-1; 7 bases are shared with TRBD1. CDR3 length: 13 residues. With V trimmed by 7 bases and J by 0 bases, 2 bases remained unmatched. The germline V gene has CDR1 KGHSH and CDR2 LQKENI. For the CDR3, the DNA is TGTGCCAGCTTAGGGGGCCTGAACACTGAAGCTTTCTTT. Translating gives CASLGGLNTEAFF. Variable domain in full (rest from reference TRBV18 and TRBJ1-1): NAGVMQNPRHLVRRRGQEARLRCSPMKGHSHVYWYRQLPEEGLKFMVYLQKENIIDESGMPKERFSAEFPKEGPSILRIQQVVRGDSAAYFCASLGGLNTEAFFGQGTRLTVV.

The rearrangement links TRBV7-2 to TRBJ2-1; the match to TRBD1 covers 8 bases. The J segment lost 12 bases and the V segment lost 5 bases, leaving 6 bases of the junction unmatched. The CDR3 covers 12 residues. CDR1 and CDR2 (germline): SGHTA, FQGNSA. The CDR3 coding sequence is TGTGCCAGCAGCCCCAGGACAGGGTGGCAGTTCTTC. This sequence encodes CASSPRTGWQFF.

The chain employs TRBV4-2 and TRBJ1-2, with a tentative D call TRBD1 (6 bases). Trimming took off 3 bases at V and 3 bases at J, with 17 bases between the two ends. This CDR3 region has 16 residues. From germline, CDR1 is LGHNA and CDR2 YNFKEQ. DNA of the CDR3: TGTGCCAGCAGCCAGAAACCGGGACAAGGATACTATGGCTACACCTTC. It is translated as CASSQKPGQGYYGYTF.

This chain connects TRBV4-2 to TRBJ2-6; TRBD1 agrees at 8 bases. The CDR3 is 16 residues long. Germline CDR1 LGHNA, CDR2 YNFKEQ. The trim removed 5 bases at V and 2 bases at J, leaving 5 bases unmatched. CDR3 nucleotides: TGTGCCAGCAGCATTTCGACAGGGGCTGGGGCCAACGTCCTGACTTTC. Protein sequence: CASSISTGAGANVLTF.